The 9 T cell receptor beta chains below were found in one sample sequenced in a study of Tregs in tolerant kidney transplant recipients. The table came from immunoSEQ multiplex PCR; TCRdb's copy has only in-frame clones and leaves some out. This table holds some 70,000 clones, 84% found once. The sample taken for sequencing was CD4+ T cells from blood. The receptor source for this set is a human donor in good health.

V and J are TRBV5-6 and TRBJ2-3, with 7 nucleotides matching TRBD1. The V segment lost 5 bases and the J segment 3 bases; nucleotides outside the gene matches: 6. In germline, CDR1 is SGHDT, CDR2 YYEEEE. This CDR3 is 14 amino acids long. CDR3 residues: CASSHDRVTDTQYF. CDR3 DNA: TGTGCCAGCAGTCACGACAGGGTGACAGATACGCAGTATTTT.

The chain uses TRBV30 and TRBJ2-1, with D perhaps TRBD1 or TRBD2 (5 bases each). This CDR3 region has 12 residues. Germline V CDR1 and CDR2: GTSNPN, SVGIG (reference sequence). Trimming removed 5 bases from V and 3 bases from J, with 8 bases in between. CDR3: CAWLRGYNEQFF. The CDR3 nucleotides read TGTGCCTGGCTGAGGGGCTACAATGAGCAGTTCTTC.

The gene calls are TRBV7-2 and TRBJ1-1, with 9 bases aligning to TRBD1. The CDR3 extends over 16 amino acids. V gave up 5 bases and J gave up 0 bases; unmatched junction bases: 7. The germline V gene encodes CDR1 SGHTA and CDR2 FQGNSA. In DNA, the CDR3 is TGTGCCAGCAGCCCGGGACAGGGACGGATGAACACTGAAGCTTTCTTT. Amino acid sequence: CASSPGQGRMNTEAFF. The full variable domain, completed using reference TRBV7-2 and TRBJ1-1, is GAGVSQSPSNKVTEKGKDVELRCDPISGHTALYWYRQSLGQGLEFLIYFQGNSAPDKSGLPSDRFSAERTGGSVSTLTIQRTQQEDSAVYLCASSPGQGRMNTEAFFGQGTRLTVV.

V is TRBV18 and J is TRBJ2-5; D is possibly TRBD1 or TRBD2 (6 bases each). V was cut by 3 bases and J by 2 bases, with 19 bases left in between. The CDR3 totals 17 residues. Per germline, CDR1 KGHSH and CDR2 LQKENI. Written as DNA, the CDR3 is TGTGCCAGCTCACCGACCGTGGGGGGCTCCTTACAAGAGACCCAGTACTTC. Amino acids: CASSPTVGGSLQETQYF.

The chain links TRBV18 to TRBJ1-3; 9 nucleotides match TRBD1. In germline, CDR1 is KGHSH, CDR2 LQKENI. V was clipped by 1 base and J by 0 bases; unmatched bases: 7. The CDR3 contains 18 residues. The CDR3 here is CASSPLRTGDYSGNTIYF. CDR3 DNA sequence: TGTGCCAGCTCACCACTTAGGACAGGGGATTACTCTGGAAACACCATATATTTT.

As for this clone: An end of the junction differs from the germline gene, which may be a read error. The chain carries TRBV7-3 and TRBJ2-2; D gene unclear. This CDR3 has 15 amino acids. Germline V CDR1 and CDR2: SGHTA, FQGTGA. The CDR3 spells CASSITPSDTGELFF. The DNA of the CDR3 is TGTGCCAGCAGCATAACCCCTTCGGACACCGGGGAGCTGTTTTTT. The full variable domain, its missing parts supplied by reference TRBV7-3 and TRBJ2-2, is GAGVSQTPSNKVTEKGKYVELRCDPISGHTALYWYRQSLGQGPEFLIYFQGTGAADDSGLPNDRFFAVRPEGSVSTLKIQRTERGDSAVYLCASSITPSDTGELFFGEGSRLTVL.

This chain uses TRBV7-2 with TRBJ1-6; D is possibly TRBD1 (5 bases). V lost 2 bases, J lost 7 bases, and 12 bases lay in between. The CDR3 sequence is 15 residues long. The germline gives CDR1 SGHTA, CDR2 FQGNSA. The DNA of the CDR3 is TGTGCCAGCAGCTTATCCGGGGGGGAAAATTCACCCCTCCACTTT. Encoded protein: CASSLSGGENSPLHF.

The rearrangement joins TRBV29-1 to TRBJ2-3, with D possibly TRBD1 on 6 matching bases. The length of the CDR3 is 14 residues. Germline V lookup: CDR1 SQVTM, CDR2 ANQGSEA. Trimming cost V 6 bases and J 2 bases, with 15 bases left between them. CDR3 nucleotides: TGCAGCGTAACGACAGGTGGACACACAGATACGCAGTATTTT. Residues: CSVTTGGHTDTQYF.

This sequence joins TRBV30 and TRBJ2-7; the D gene is possibly TRBD2 (5 bases). V was trimmed by 2 bases and J by 2 bases, leaving 7 bases between them. The length of the CDR3 is 12 residues. CDR1 and CDR2 from the germline V gene are GTSNPN and SVGIG (reference sequence). DNA of the CDR3: TGTGCCTGGAGTAGCGGAACCTACGAGCAGTACTTC. Protein: CAWSSGTYEQYF.